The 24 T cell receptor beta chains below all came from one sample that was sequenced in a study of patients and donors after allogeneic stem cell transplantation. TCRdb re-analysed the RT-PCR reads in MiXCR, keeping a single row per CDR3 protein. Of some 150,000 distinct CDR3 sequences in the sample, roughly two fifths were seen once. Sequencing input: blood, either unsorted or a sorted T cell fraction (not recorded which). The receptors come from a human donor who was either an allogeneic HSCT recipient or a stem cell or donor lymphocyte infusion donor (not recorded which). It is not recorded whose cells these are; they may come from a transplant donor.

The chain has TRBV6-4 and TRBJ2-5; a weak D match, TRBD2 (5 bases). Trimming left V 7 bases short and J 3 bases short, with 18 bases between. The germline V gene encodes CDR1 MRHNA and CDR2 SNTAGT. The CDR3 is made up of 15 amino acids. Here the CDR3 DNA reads TGTGCCAGCAACCTTTTCGGGCTAGCTGAAGAGACCCAGTACTTC. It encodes CASNLFGLAEETQYF.

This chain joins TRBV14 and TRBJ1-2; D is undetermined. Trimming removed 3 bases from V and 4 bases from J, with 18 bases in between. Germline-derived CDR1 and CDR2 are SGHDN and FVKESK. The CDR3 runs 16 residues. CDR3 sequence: CASSHPPETEFYGYTF. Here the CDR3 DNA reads TGTGCCAGCAGCCACCCCCCCGAGACTGAATTCTATGGCTACACCTTC. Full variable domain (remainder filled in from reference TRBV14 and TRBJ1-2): EAGVTQFPSHSVIEKGQTVTLRCDPISGHDNLYWYRRVMGKEIKFLLHFVKESKQDESGMPNNRFLAERTGGTYSTLKVQPAELEDSGVYFCASSHPPETEFYGYTFGSGTRLTVV.

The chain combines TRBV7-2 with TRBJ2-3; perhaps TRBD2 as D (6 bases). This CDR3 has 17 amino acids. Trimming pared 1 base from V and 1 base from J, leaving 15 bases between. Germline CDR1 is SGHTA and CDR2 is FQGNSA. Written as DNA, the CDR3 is TGTGCCAGCAGCTTAGACCATTCTAGCGTGGGCACAGATACGCAGTATTTT. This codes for CASSLDHSSVGTDTQYF.

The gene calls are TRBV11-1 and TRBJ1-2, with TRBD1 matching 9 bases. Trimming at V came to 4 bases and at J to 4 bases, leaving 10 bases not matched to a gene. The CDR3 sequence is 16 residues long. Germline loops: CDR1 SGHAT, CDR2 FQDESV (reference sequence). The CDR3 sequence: CASSSNPDRGLYGYTF. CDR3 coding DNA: TGTGCCAGCAGCTCGAACCCGGACAGGGGACTCTATGGCTACACCTTC.

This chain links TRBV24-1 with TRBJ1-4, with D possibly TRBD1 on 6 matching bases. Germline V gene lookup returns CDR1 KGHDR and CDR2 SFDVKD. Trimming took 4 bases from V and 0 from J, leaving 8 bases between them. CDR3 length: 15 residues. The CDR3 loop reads CATSDKGATNEKLFF. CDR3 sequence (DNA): TGTGCCACCAGTGACAAGGGGGCAACTAATGAAAAACTGTTTTTT.

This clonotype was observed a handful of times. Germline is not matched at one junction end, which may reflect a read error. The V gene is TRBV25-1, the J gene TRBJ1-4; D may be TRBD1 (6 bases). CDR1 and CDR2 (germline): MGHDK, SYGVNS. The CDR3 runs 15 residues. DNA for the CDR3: TGTGCCAGCAGACCCTCCGGGACAACTAACGAAAAACTGTTTTTT. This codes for CASRPSGTTNEKLFF.

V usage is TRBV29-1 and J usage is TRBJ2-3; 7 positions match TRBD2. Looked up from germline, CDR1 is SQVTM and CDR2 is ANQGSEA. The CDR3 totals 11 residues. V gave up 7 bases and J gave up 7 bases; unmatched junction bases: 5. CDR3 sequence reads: CSAKGTNTQYF. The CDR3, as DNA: TGCAGCGCCAAGGGGACTAATACGCAGTATTTT.

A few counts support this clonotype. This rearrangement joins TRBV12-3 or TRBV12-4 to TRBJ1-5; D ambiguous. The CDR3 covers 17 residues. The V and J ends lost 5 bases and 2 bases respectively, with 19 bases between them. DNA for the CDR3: TGTGCCAGCAGTCTCCGTCTGGGGTTGATTCGCAATCAGCCCCAGCATTTT. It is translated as CASSLRLGLIRNQPQHF.

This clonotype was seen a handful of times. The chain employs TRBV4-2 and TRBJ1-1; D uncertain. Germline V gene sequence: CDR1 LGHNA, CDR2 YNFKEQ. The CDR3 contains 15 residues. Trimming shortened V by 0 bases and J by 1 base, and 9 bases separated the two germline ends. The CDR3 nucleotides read TGTGCCAGCAGCCAAGACGGACGGCCGAACACTGAAGCTTTCTTT. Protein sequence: CASSQDGRPNTEAFF.

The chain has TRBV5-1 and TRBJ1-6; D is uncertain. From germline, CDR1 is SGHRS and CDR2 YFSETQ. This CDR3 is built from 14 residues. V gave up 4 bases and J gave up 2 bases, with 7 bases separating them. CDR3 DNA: TGCGCCAGCAGCGAGGAGGCCTATAATTCACCCCTCCACTTT. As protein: CASSEEAYNSPLHF. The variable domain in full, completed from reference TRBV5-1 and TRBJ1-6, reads KAGVTQTPRYLIKTRGQQVTLSCSPISGHRSVSWYQQTPGQGLQFLFEYFSETQRNKGNFPGRFSGRQFSNSRSEMNVSTLELGDSALYLCASSEEAYNSPLHFGNGTRLTVT.

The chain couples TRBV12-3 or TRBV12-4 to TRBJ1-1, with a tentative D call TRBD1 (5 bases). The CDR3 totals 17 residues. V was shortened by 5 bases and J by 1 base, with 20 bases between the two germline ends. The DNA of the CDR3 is TGTGCCAGCAGTCCCCCGCGCGCGGGACGGACGAACACTGAAGCTTTCTTT. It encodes CASSPPRAGRTNTEAFF.

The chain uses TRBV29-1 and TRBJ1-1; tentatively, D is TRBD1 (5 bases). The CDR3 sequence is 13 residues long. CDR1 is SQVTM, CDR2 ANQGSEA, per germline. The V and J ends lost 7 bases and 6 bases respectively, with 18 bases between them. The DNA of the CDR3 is TGCAGCGCGTGGACACCTAGACGGGCTGAAGCTTTCTTT. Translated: CSAWTPRRAEAFF.

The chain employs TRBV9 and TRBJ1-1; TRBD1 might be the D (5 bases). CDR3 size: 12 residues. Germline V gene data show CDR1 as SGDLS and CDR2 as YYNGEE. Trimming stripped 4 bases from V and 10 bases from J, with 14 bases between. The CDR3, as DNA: TGTGCCAGCAGCTCACTGGGGGGTACAGCTTTCTTT. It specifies CASSSLGGTAFF.

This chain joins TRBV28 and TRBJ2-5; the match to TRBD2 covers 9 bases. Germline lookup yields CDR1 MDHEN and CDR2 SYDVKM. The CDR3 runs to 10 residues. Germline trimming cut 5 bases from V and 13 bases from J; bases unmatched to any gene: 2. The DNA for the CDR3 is TGTGCCAGCAGTGGACTAGCGACGTACTTC. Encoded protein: CASSGLATYF.

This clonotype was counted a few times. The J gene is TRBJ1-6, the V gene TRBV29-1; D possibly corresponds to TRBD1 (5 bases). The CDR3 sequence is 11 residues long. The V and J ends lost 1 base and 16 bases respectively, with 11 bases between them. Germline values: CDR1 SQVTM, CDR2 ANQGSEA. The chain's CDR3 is CSVEAGGALHF. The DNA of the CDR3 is TGCAGCGTTGAAGCTGGCGGGGCGCTCCACTTT.

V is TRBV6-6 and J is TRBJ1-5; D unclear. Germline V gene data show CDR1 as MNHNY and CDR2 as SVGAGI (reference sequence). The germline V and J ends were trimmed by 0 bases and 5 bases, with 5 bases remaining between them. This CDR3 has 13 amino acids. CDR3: CASSYSFDQPQHF. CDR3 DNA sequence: TGTGCCAGCAGTTACTCATTTGATCAGCCCCAGCATTTT.

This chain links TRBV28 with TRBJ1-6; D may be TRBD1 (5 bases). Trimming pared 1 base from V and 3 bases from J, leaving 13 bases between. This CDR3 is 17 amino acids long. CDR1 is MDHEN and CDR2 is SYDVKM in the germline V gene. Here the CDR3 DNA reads TGTGCCAGCAGTTTATCGGTGGGGGGTAACTATAATTCACCCCTCCACTTT. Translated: CASSLSVGGNYNSPLHF.

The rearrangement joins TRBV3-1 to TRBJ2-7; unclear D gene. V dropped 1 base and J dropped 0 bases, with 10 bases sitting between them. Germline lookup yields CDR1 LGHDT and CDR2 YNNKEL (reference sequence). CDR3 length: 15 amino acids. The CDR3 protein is CASSQGSASSYEQYV. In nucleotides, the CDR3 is TGTGCCAGCAGCCAAGGATCGGCGAGCTCCTACGAGCAGTACGTC.

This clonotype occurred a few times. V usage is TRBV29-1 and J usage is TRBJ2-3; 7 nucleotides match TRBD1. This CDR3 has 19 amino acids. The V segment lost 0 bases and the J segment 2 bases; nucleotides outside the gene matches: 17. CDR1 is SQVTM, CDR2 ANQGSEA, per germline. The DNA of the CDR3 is TGCAGCGTTGAAGATCGCAGACAGGGTTTGGGATATAACACAGATACGCAGTATTTT. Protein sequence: CSVEDRRQGLGYNTDTQYF.

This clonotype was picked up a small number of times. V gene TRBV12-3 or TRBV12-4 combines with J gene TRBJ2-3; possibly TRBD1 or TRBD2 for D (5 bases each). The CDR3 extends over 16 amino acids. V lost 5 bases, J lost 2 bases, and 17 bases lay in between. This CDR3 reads CASSLTGTAHTDTQYF. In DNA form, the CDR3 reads TGTGCCAGCAGTCTTACCGGGACCGCCCACACAGATACGCAGTATTTT.

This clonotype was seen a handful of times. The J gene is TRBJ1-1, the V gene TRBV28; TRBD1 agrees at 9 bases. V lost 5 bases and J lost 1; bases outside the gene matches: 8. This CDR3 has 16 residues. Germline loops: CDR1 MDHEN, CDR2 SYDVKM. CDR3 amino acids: CASSLPGTGQNTEAFF. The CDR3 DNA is TGTGCCAGCAGTCTCCCTGGGACAGGGCAGAACACTGAAGCTTTCTTT.

The CDR3 protein is CATAQQGARDTQYF. In nucleotides, the CDR3 is TGTGCCACCGCCCAACAGGGGGCTAGAGATACGCAGTATTTT. J is TRBJ2-3 and V is TRBV28; 9 bases line up with TRBD1. The CDR3 is 14 residues long. V lost 10 bases, J lost 5 bases, and 10 bases stayed unmatched. Germline assignment: CDR1 MDHEN and CDR2 SYDVKM.

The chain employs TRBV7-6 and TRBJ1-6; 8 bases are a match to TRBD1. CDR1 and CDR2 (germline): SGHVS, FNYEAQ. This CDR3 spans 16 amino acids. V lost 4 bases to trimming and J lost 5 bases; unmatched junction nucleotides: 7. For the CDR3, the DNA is TGTGCCAGCAGCTCCGGGACAGGCTGGGATAATTCACCCCTCCACTTT. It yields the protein CASSSGTGWDNSPLHF.

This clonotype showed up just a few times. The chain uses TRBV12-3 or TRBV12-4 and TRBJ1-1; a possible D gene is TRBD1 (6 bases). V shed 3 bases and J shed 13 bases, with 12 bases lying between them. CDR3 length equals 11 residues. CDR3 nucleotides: TGTGCCAGCAGTTTTGGACAGTGGGGTTTCTTT. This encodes CASSFGQWGFF.